This entry describes one T cell receptor beta chain. Seattle's enrolled individuals joined amid active infection and were then monitored longitudinally. This sample stems from a study of blood T cell repertoires in COVID-19. Study-wide context: Whether acute or convalescent, the COVID-19 samples came from the United States, Italy and Spain. From T cells, B-cell-depleted T cells, or PBMCs came the material, which was cDNA or gDNA.

Looked up from germline, CDR1 is SGHVS and CDR2 is FQNEAQ. V was pared by 4 bases and J by 4 bases, with 14 bases between. The CDR3 has 14 amino acids. Methods used by the authors: Estimates of nucleated cell counts were drawn from the amplification of reference gene primers. Libraries were prepared by immunoSEQ multiplex PCR; TCRdb keeps only in-frame clonotypes and omits some of them. V and J calls and clone size are as listed in that table; D and trimming were resolved from the DNA. The table shows around 180,000 clones, with more than 80% occurring only once. The sequencing sample was made of peripheral blood. The sequence was obtained from a woman of 80 years or more with COVID-19, enrolled during active disease. The rearrangement uses TRBV7-8 and TRBJ2-7, with TRBD1 as a possible D gene (7 bases). CDR3 DNA sequence: TGTGCCAGCAGCTCGGAGGGACAGTCTTACGAGCAGTACTTC. Translating it yields CASSSEGQSYEQYF.